This is a list of T cell receptor beta chains from one sample in a study of OX40 agonist ivuxolimab in advanced cancers. Profiled with immunoSEQ multiplex PCR; TCRdb holds only in-frame clones, not every one. Of roughly 79,000 clones in the sample, roughly nine tenths are singletons; the top ten hold roughly 1.6%. The sample in question was CD4+ or CD8+ T cells sorted from blood, obtained in a trial of the OX40 agonist ivuxolimab. The receptor source for this set is an adult with an advanced solid tumor such as melanoma, head and neck, liver or kidney cancer. Each CDR3 is given with its conserved first and last residue. The D gene is left open where the match is weak. Size is omitted from some rows. Given values are once, few, many or a class for expanded clones.

TRBJ2-1,TRBD1,.,TRBV2,CASTLLRQGFNEQFF,TGTGCCAGCACCCTGTTGAGACAGGGGTTCAATGAGCAGTTCTTC
TRBJ2-7,TRBD1,.,TRBV6-5,CASSPGQGPDEQYF,TGTGCCAGCAGCCCGGGACAGGGGCCTGACGAGCAGTACTTC
TRBJ2-3,TRBD1,.,TRBV4-2,CASSQYGQVLGDTQYF,TGTGCCAGCAGCCAGTATGGACAGGTGCTTGGGGATACGCAGTATTTT
TRBJ2-7,TRBD1,.,TRBV19,CASSIEATGGYEQYF,TGTGCCAGTAGTATAGAAGCGACAGGGGGCTACGAGCAGTACTTC
TRBJ1-4,TRBD1,.,TRBV30,CAWSGGTGRTWKEKLFF,TGTGCCTGGAGTGGCGGGACAGGGCGGACTTGGAAGGAAAAACTGTTTTTT
TRBJ2-3,.,.,TRBV30,CAWSGNSARDTQYF,TGTGCCTGGAGCGGAAACTCGGCCAGGGATACGCAGTATTTT
TRBJ2-3,.,.,TRBV6-6,CASRLGSIEQYF,TGTGCCAGCCGGCTAGGGAGTATAGAGCAGTATTTT
TRBJ1-1,.,.,TRBV12-5,CASGFRTNTEAFF,TGTGCTAGTGGTTTTCGGACGAACACTGAAGCTTTCTTT
TRBJ2-5,.,.,TRBV5-1,CASSPMGPRVGTQYF,TGCGCCAGCAGCCCCATGGGGCCCCGGGTAGGGACCCAGTACTTC
TRBJ1-5,TRBD1,.,TRBV28,CASSSRQGSPNQPQHF,TGTGCCAGCAGTTCCCGACAGGGGTCCCCCAATCAGCCCCAGCATTTT
TRBJ2-3,.,.,TRBV6-1,CASSGQGDTQYF,TGTGCCAGCAGTGGTCAGGGGGATACGCAGTATTTT
TRBJ2-1,.,.,TRBV7-3,CASSSRPGLYNEQFF,TGTGCCAGCAGCTCGAGACCGGGACTCTACAATGAGCAGTTCTTC
TRBJ1-1,.,.,TRBV11-2,CASSRDQGITEAFF,TGTGCCAGCAGTCGTGACCAGGGGATCACTGAAGCTTTCTTT
TRBJ2-3,.,.,TRBV4-1,CASSQGLNTDTQYF,TGCGCCAGCAGCCAAGGACTTAACACAGATACGCAGTATTTT
TRBJ1-2,TRBD1,few,TRBV6-5,CASSYSMTGGYGYTF,TGTGCCAGCAGTTACTCGATGACAGGGGGCTATGGCTACACCTTC
TRBJ2-1,TRBD2,few,TRBV9,CASSPRGTSGSNEQFF,TGTGCCAGCAGCCCTAGAGGGACTAGCGGGAGTAATGAGCAGTTCTTC
TRBJ2-4,.,.,TRBV30,CAWKQGSPIQYF,TGTGCCTGGAAGCAGGGATCCCCCATTCAGTACTTC
TRBJ1-4,.,.,TRBV11-2,CASSLWGYTTNEKLFF,TGTGCCAGCAGCTTGTGGGGTTACACAACTAATGAAAAACTGTTTTTT
TRBJ2-6,.,.,TRBV5-1,CASREGVSGANVLTF,TGCGCCAGCAGAGAGGGGGTCTCTGGGGCCAACGTCCTGACTTTC
TRBJ2-2,TRBD1,.,TRBV19,CASSLTGLAGELFF,TGTGCCAGTAGCCTGACAGGGCTGGCCGGGGAGCTGTTTTTT
TRBJ2-7,.,.,TRBV28,CASSLSATYEQYF,TGTGCCAGCAGTTTAAGCGCAACCTACGAGCAGTACTTC
TRBJ2-3,.,.,TRBV7-8,CASSLRTGRGSADTQYF,TGTGCCAGCAGCTTAAGAACCGGCAGGGGTAGCGCAGATACGCAGTATTTT
TRBJ2-6,.,once,TRBV7-3,CASSPRGANVLTF,TGTGCCAGCAGCCCCAGGGGGGCCAACGTCCTGACTTTC
TRBJ1-5,.,.,TRBV5-1,CASSLADFGGQPQHF,TGCGCCAGCAGCTTGGCCGATTTTGGGGGTCAGCCCCAGCATTTT
TRBJ1-2,TRBD1,.,TRBV19,CASSTQTGSGGYTF,TGTGCCAGTAGTACCCAGACAGGGTCTGGTGGCTACACCTTC
TRBJ2-1,TRBD2,.,TRBV10-3,CAISDNARAGDNNEQFF,TGTGCCATCAGCGACAACGCCCGGGCGGGAGACAACAATGAGCAGTTCTTC
TRBJ1-2,.,.,TRBV20-1,CSAPSGHGYTF,TGCAGTGCCCCCTCTGGACATGGCTACACCTTC
TRBJ1-4,.,.,TRBV18,CASSPAGEKLFF,TGTGCCAGCTCACCGGCGGGCGAAAAACTGTTTTTT
TRBJ2-7,.,.,TRBV28,CASSSIRYEQYF,TGTGCCAGCAGTTCCATACGGTACGAGCAGTACTTC
TRBJ2-3,.,.,TRBV7-2,CASSFNTDTQYF,TGTGCCAGCAGCTTTAACACAGATACGCAGTATTTT
TRBJ2-3,TRBD2,.,TRBV30,CASGRAADTQYF,TGTGCCTCGGGGAGGGCCGCAGATACGCAGTATTTT
TRBJ2-7,.,.,TRBV15,CATSRVTLTSEQYF,TGTGCCACCAGCAGAGTAACTTTGACGTCCGAGCAGTACTTC
TRBJ1-2,.,.,TRBV27,CASSLRRVGDYGYTF,TGTGCCAGCAGTTTAAGGAGGGTTGGGGACTATGGCTACACCTTC
TRBJ2-5,.,.,TRBV29-1,CSAWQETQYF,TGCAGCGCATGGCAAGAGACCCAGTACTTC
TRBJ2-5,TRBD2,.,TRBV5-4,CASSPTSGRAGETQYF,TGTGCCAGCAGCCCGACTAGCGGGAGGGCCGGAGAGACCCAGTACTTC
TRBJ1-2,TRBD1,few,TRBV7-9,CASSWTGYGYTF,TGTGCCAGCAGCTGGACAGGGTATGGCTACACCTTC
TRBJ2-7,TRBD1,.,TRBV19,CASRKSTGTGGNEQYF,TGTGCCAGTAGGAAAAGCACCGGGACAGGGGGCAACGAGCAGTACTTC
TRBJ1-2,.,.,TRBV30,CAWTKMGLLLYGYTF,TGTGCCTGGACCAAAATGGGACTCCTACTCTATGGCTACACCTTC
TRBJ2-7,.,.,TRBV6-1,CASSELEQYF,TGTGCCAGCAGTGAACTCGAGCAGTACTTC
TRBJ2-3,.,once,TRBV6-1,CASTPGTLGTDTQYF,TGTGCCAGCACCCCCGGGACTTTAGGGACAGATACGCAGTATTTT
TRBJ1-3,.,.,TRBV5-1,CASSLDSFRSSGNTIYF,TGCGCCAGCAGCTTGGACTCTTTCCGGAGCTCTGGAAACACCATATATTTT